This TCR beta chain originates from a study of T cell repertoires in cytomegalovirus infection. The CDR3 has 16 residues. Trimming shortened V by 3 bases and J by 5 bases, and 17 bases separated the two germline ends. The germline V gene encodes CDR1 SNHLY and CDR2 FYNNEI. TCRdb analysed the reads with MiXCR anew, one entry per CDR3 protein. The top ten clones hold 9.5% to 15% of a sample with 830,000 or so distinct CDR3 sequences, approximately 30% of them seen once. About this clonotype itself: The antigen remains unidentified.

The source is a human donor in good health (CMV status not recorded). Some clones in this sample may be carry-over from other donors' samples. This chain links TRBV2 with TRBJ1-5, with D unclear. Source: cultured CD8+ T cells from PBMCs, taken from culture after CMV antigen stimulation. CDR3 loop: CASSDPMRRIHQPQHF. DNA of the CDR3: TGTGCCAGCAGTGATCCGATGCGAAGGATCCATCAGCCCCAGCATTTT.